The 27 T cell receptor beta chains reported below all come from one sample, sequenced in a study of post-analysis software for immune sequencing data. General observations from the study: The study found TRBV5-6, TRBV5-1 and TRBV20-1 among five or six TRBV segments more frequent in patients than controls.

cDNA libraries of TCR beta carried unique molecular identifiers. TCRdb reprocessed the PCR reads via MiXCR and lists one record per CDR3 protein. The table shows about 770,000 distinct CDR3 sequences, with about 45% occurring only once. Their antigens are not known. The sample comprised blood. These receptors were taken from a girl aged 5 to 17 with multiple sclerosis.

A few counts support this clonotype. The genes are TRBV5-1 and TRBJ2-3; D ambiguous. CDR1 and CDR2 (germline): SGHRS, YFSETQ. CDR3 length equals 13 residues. The V and J ends lost 0 bases and 8 bases respectively, with 10 bases between them. CDR3 sequence: CASSLEGIGTQYF. CDR3 in DNA: TGCGCCAGCAGCTTGGAAGGGATCGGTACGCAGTATTTT.

The rearrangement uses TRBV20-1 and TRBJ2-1, with a tentative D call TRBD2 (6 bases). CDR3 length equals 15 residues. Trimming cost V 0 bases and J 0 bases, with 9 bases left between them. CDR1 is DFQATT and CDR2 is SNEGSKA in the germline V gene (reference sequence). This CDR3 reads CSARDTSLSYNEQFF. The CDR3 DNA is TGCAGTGCTAGAGATACTAGCCTCTCCTACAATGAGCAGTTCTTC.

V usage is TRBV6-2 or TRBV6-3 and J usage is TRBJ1-6; D unclear. V was trimmed by 6 bases and J by 7 bases, leaving 16 bases between them. Germline lookup yields CDR1 MNHEY and CDR2 SVGEGT. This CDR3 spans 15 amino acids. In DNA form, the CDR3 reads TGTGCCAGCAGACCCCCAGGACGGTTGAATTCACCCCTCCACTTT. It specifies CASRPPGRLNSPLHF.

V and J are TRBV7-2 and TRBJ2-7, with D possibly matching TRBD2 (6 bases). The germline gives CDR1 SGHTA, CDR2 FQGNSA. Trimming left V 1 base short and J 2 bases short, with 9 bases between. CDR3 length equals 14 residues. This CDR3 reads CASSLVRGTYEQYF. The CDR3 bases are TGTGCCAGCAGCTTAGTCCGGGGGACCTACGAGCAGTACTTC.

This clonotype turned up a few times. The rearrangement joins TRBV9 to TRBJ1-2; the D gene is possibly TRBD1 (5 bases). Trimming took 0 bases from V and 1 from J, leaving 10 bases between them. This CDR3 region has 15 residues. Germline V gene data show CDR1 as SGDLS and CDR2 as YYNGEE. CDR3 sequence reads: CASSVGWDVNYGYTF. The CDR3 nucleotides are TGTGCCAGCAGCGTAGGTTGGGACGTTAACTATGGCTACACCTTC.

The chain recombines TRBV4-1 with TRBJ1-2, with D tentatively TRBD1 (6 bases). With 4 bases removed from V and 1 base from J, the gap between germline ends came to 19 bases. Germline CDR1 MGHRA, CDR2 YSYEKL. This CDR3 is 17 amino acids long. This chain's CDR3 is CASSLSPNRAGNYGYTF. As DNA, the CDR3 is TGCGCCAGCAGCCTTAGCCCAAACAGGGCGGGTAACTATGGCTACACCTTC.

The rearrangement uses TRBV2 and TRBJ2-7, with a weak D call TRBD2 (6 bases). V lost 4 bases and J lost 0, with 16 bases in between. This CDR3 spans 16 amino acids. Germline loops: CDR1 SNHLY, CDR2 FYNNEI. This CDR3 reads CASSAQHPGVSYEQYF. The DNA of the CDR3 is TGTGCCAGCAGTGCCCAGCATCCGGGGGTCTCCTACGAGCAGTACTTC.

This clonotype was recorded a few times. This chain connects TRBV5-1 to TRBJ2-7, with TRBD1 matching 7 bases. The CDR3 loop spans 14 amino acids. CDR1 and CDR2 (germline): SGHRS, YFSETQ. V lost 7 bases to trimming and J lost 0 bases; unmatched junction nucleotides: 7. The CDR3 sequence is CASGPGTASYEQYF. The CDR3 nucleotides read TGCGCCAGCGGCCCCGGGACAGCCTCCTACGAGCAGTACTTC.

The chain combines TRBV6-1 with TRBJ2-5; 7 bases line up with TRBD1. V lost 7 bases, J lost 0 bases, and 8 bases stayed unmatched. The germline V gene encodes CDR1 MNHNS and CDR2 SASEGT. The CDR3 is made up of 15 amino acids. CDR3: CASKDRLWYQETQYF. The CDR3 nucleotides are TGTGCCAGCAAGGACAGGCTTTGGTACCAAGAGACCCAGTACTTC.

This clonotype occurred a few times. V and J are TRBV12-3 or TRBV12-4 and TRBJ2-3, with D possibly matching TRBD2 (6 bases). Deletions cut 5 bases from V and 5 bases from J, with 17 bases between. This CDR3 region has 15 residues. The CDR3 DNA reads TGTGCCAGCAGTCCCTGGGGCGGGATGGGAGATACGCAGTATTTT. Translating gives CASSPWGGMGDTQYF.

This clonotype was counted once. The chain joins TRBV20-1 to TRBJ2-1, with D perhaps TRBD1 or TRBD2 (5 bases each). The CDR3 totals 12 residues. Trimming stripped 0 bases from V and 7 bases from J, with 7 bases between. Germline V gene data show CDR1 as DFQATT and CDR2 as SNEGSKA (reference sequence). DNA of the CDR3: TGCAGTGCTAGAGATGGGGGAAATGAGCAGTTCTTC. This translates into CSARDGGNEQFF.

This chain uses TRBV4-3 with TRBJ2-1; 15 nucleotides agree with TRBD2. Trimming cost V 5 bases and J 10 bases; bases outside gene matches: 12. Looked up from germline, CDR1 is LGHNA and CDR2 is YSLEER. CDR3 length equals 17 residues. CDR3 DNA: TGCGCCAGCAGCTCGACTAGGACTAGCGGGAGGGCCGAGGAGCAGTTCTTC. The encoded protein is CASSSTRTSGRAEEQFF.

The chain employs TRBV13 and TRBJ2-7; TRBD2 matches 7 bases. The CDR3 covers 14 residues. V dropped 3 bases and J dropped 4; count of bases not matched to a gene: 6. Germline V lookup: CDR1 PRHDT, CDR2 FYEKMQ (reference sequence). The CDR3 DNA follows: TGTGCCAGCAGCTTGCGGTCTAGCGGTTACGAGCAGTACTTC. The encoded protein is CASSLRSSGYEQYF.

The chain employs TRBV20-1 and TRBJ2-3; D assignment may be TRBD1 or TRBD2 (5 bases each). The V gene lost 5 bases and the J gene lost 0 bases, with 18 bases spanning the gap. This CDR3 contains 16 residues. From germline, CDR1 is DFQATT and CDR2 SNEGSKA (reference sequence). The CDR3 coding sequence is TGCAGTGCTGGTCCGACCGGGACCCAGAGCACAGATACGCAGTATTTT. It codes for CSAGPTGTQSTDTQYF.

The CDR3 here is CASSQTGFRMNTEAFF. The CDR3 DNA is TGTGCCAGCAGCCAGACAGGGTTCAGGATGAACACTGAAGCTTTCTTT. V and J are TRBV5-6 and TRBJ1-1; 7 bases match TRBD1. The CDR3 loop spans 16 amino acids. Germline-derived CDR1 and CDR2 are SGHDT and YYEEEE. The J segment lost 0 bases and the V segment lost 4 bases, leaving 9 bases of the junction unmatched.

This clonotype was detected a few times. V is TRBV16 and J is TRBJ2-7; the D gene is possibly TRBD2 (5 bases). The J call is in doubt because the DNA end fits TRBJ2-5 better. Germline CDR1 KGHSY, CDR2 FQNENV. This CDR3 region has 15 residues. The CDR3, as DNA: TGTGCCAGCAGCCAATCTCTACTAAGGGAGGAGACCCAGTACTTC. It is translated as CASSQSLLREETQYF.

Many counts were recorded for this clonotype. The gene calls are TRBV7-2 and TRBJ2-3, with D possibly matching TRBD1 (5 bases). Per germline, CDR1 SGHTA and CDR2 FQGNSA. V lost 3 bases to trimming and J lost 6 bases, with 7 bases between them. CDR3 length equals 12 residues. The CDR3 loop is CASSLGRDTQYF. CDR3 DNA: TGTGCCAGCAGCTTGGGGCGCGATACGCAGTATTTT.

The chain is built from TRBV20-1 and TRBJ2-5; TRBD1 matches at 7 bases. This CDR3 spans 17 amino acids. Trimming at V came to 6 bases and at J to 5 bases, leaving 21 bases not matched to a gene. CDR1 DFQATT and CDR2 SNEGSKA come from the germline V gene (reference sequence). The CDR3 here is CSADDRAPGKRRETQYF. CDR3 coding DNA: TGCAGTGCGGACGACAGGGCCCCCGGGAAGCGGCGGGAGACCCAGTACTTC.

This clonotype was seen only once. The chain employs TRBV13 and TRBJ2-3, with TRBD2 as a possible D gene (6 bases). V shed 5 bases and J shed 0 bases, with 15 bases lying between them. This CDR3 is 16 amino acids long. In germline, CDR1 is PRHDT, CDR2 FYEKMQ (reference sequence). This chain's CDR3 is CASSNPSAGSTDTQYF. In DNA form, the CDR3 reads TGTGCCAGCAGCAACCCATCGGCGGGAAGCACAGATACGCAGTATTTT.

This clonotype was seen only a few times. The CDR3 sequence is CASPRGRNEQYF. CDR3 in DNA: TGTGCCAGCCCCCGGGGGAGAAACGAGCAGTACTTC. This chain uses TRBV7-9 with TRBJ2-7; possible D gene TRBD2, 6 bases. The CDR3 has 12 amino acids. V lost 8 bases and J lost 5, with 13 bases in between. The germline CDR1 and CDR2 sequences are SEHNR and FQNEAQ (reference sequence).

This clonotype was observed a handful of times. The CDR3 bases are TGTGCCAGCAGTTACGCCCTTAGGTGGAGCTATGGCTACACCTTC. As protein: CASSYALRWSYGYTF. This chain links TRBV6-2 or TRBV6-3 with TRBJ1-2; D unclear. Germline CDR1 reads MNHEY; CDR2 reads SVGEGT. V lost 2 bases and J lost 4, with 14 bases in between. This CDR3 comprises 15 residues.

This chain links TRBV9 with TRBJ1-1; 7 nucleotides align to TRBD1. The CDR3 contains 15 residues. V trimming: 3 bases; J trimming: 2 bases; junction bases outside the gene matches: 7. Germline V gene lookup returns CDR1 SGDLS and CDR2 YYNGEE. In DNA form, the CDR3 reads TGTGCCAGCAGCGCCGGGACAGTGAAAAACACTGAAGCTTTCTTT. Translated, it gives CASSAGTVKNTEAFF.

The rearrangement uses TRBV7-2 and TRBJ2-1, with TRBD2 matching 9 bases. Germline V CDR1 and CDR2: SGHTA, FQGNSA. The CDR3 spans 15 residues. V trimming: 3 bases; J trimming: 9 bases; junction bases outside the gene matches: 9. The CDR3 loop is CASSLGPGLALEQFF. The CDR3 DNA reads as TGTGCCAGCAGCTTGGGGCCGGGACTAGCACTTGAGCAGTTCTTC.

This clonotype was counted a few times. The CDR3 reads CSARFGTSGYEQYF. CDR3 coding DNA: TGCAGTGCTAGATTTGGGACTAGCGGATACGAGCAGTACTTC. The rearrangement links TRBV20-1 to TRBJ2-7; 11 nucleotides align to TRBD2. Germline CDR1 DFQATT, CDR2 SNEGSKA (reference sequence). Trimming removed 2 bases from V and 4 bases from J; junction bases left unmatched: 4. CDR3 length equals 14 residues.

V is TRBV7-2 and J is TRBJ1-4, with TRBD1 identical over 11 bases. The V gene end was trimmed by 1 base and the J gene end by 5 bases; junction bases not matched to a gene: 9. The germline V gene has CDR1 SGHTA and CDR2 FQGNSA. The CDR3 runs to 18 residues. DNA of the CDR3: TGTGCCAGCAGCTTAGAGATCCGGACAGGGGGCGAGAATGAAAAACTGTTTTTT. Residues: CASSLEIRTGGENEKLFF.

The chain joins TRBV6-5 to TRBJ1-4; D gene ambiguous. The CDR3 has 10 amino acids. Between the trimmed V and J ends, which lost 8 bases and 6 bases, there was a span of 4 bases. Germline V gene data show CDR1 as MNHEY and CDR2 as SVGAGI. CDR3 residues: CASGDEKLFF. CDR3 sequence (DNA): TGTGCCAGCGGGGATGAAAAACTGTTTTTT.

The J gene is TRBJ2-5, the V gene TRBV28, with D maybe TRBD1 (6 bases). The CDR3 contains 15 residues. Germline-derived CDR1 and CDR2 are MDHEN and SYDVKM. The V end lost 2 bases, the J end lost 2 bases, and 12 bases lay between the germline ends. CDR3 bases: TGTGCCAGCAGTTTAGGACAGCTTAAACAAGAGACCCAGTACTTC. Translated: CASSLGQLKQETQYF.